This TCR beta chain was retrieved from a study of blood T cell repertoires in COVID-19. The wider study: T cells, B-cell-depleted T cells, or PBMCs supplied cDNA or gDNA.

Sequencing used immunoSEQ multiplex PCR; TCRdb keeps in-frame clones, though not all of them. The top ten hold more than 20% of the sample, which has 65,000 to 95,000 clones, 65% to 90% seen once. Germline-derived CDR1 and CDR2 are SGHTS and YDEGEE. This CDR3 contains 17 residues. V lost 1 base, J lost 0 bases, and 16 bases lay in between. Sequenced: peripheral blood. This receptor was taken from a woman aged 50 to 65 with acute or convalescent COVID-19. The genes are TRBV5-8 and TRBJ1-1; D perhaps matches TRBD1 (5 bases). The CDR3 nucleotides read TGTGCCAGCAGCTTGACCAGGGCCCGATCACTGAACACTGAAGCTTTCTTT. It translates to CASSLTRARSLNTEAFF.